Listed below are T cell receptor beta chains from one sample, sequenced in a study of blood T cell repertoires in COVID-19. Sequencing used immunoSEQ multiplex PCR; TCRdb keeps in-frame clones, though not all of them. The table lists 100,000 to 150,000 clones, around 81% of them singletons, with about a sixth in the top ten. The sequenced material came from peripheral blood. The receptor source for this set is a man in his thirties or forties with COVID-19, enrolled during active disease. Each CDR3 is given with its conserved first and last residue. Each record gives: V gene, CDR3 protein.

v_gene: TRBV5-4
CDR3aa: CASSFNGGGQPQHF

v_gene: TRBV9
CDR3aa: CASSFPNSGSSYNEQFF

v_gene: TRBV7-8
CDR3aa: CASSLDASGTYNEQFF

v_gene: TRBV10-3
CDR3aa: CAISEGAGGQEQYF

v_gene: TRBV4-1
CDR3aa: CASSPSGGPTYEQYF

v_gene: TRBV6-4
CDR3aa: CASPGRRGVVTNEKLFF

v_gene: TRBV24-1
CDR3aa: CATSDGGQGAYYNEQFF

v_gene: TRBV5-1
CDR3aa: CASKWGGLTDTQYF

v_gene: TRBV30
CDR3aa: CALALGFSGRIDEQYF

v_gene: TRBV5-1
CDR3aa: CASSLLLAGNEQFF

v_gene: TRBV15
CDR3aa: CATSRVTGTGSPLHF

v_gene: TRBV3-1/TRBV3-2
CDR3aa: CASSSSPETSGGADTQYF

v_gene: TRBV5-1
CDR3aa: CASSLGGGNEKLFF

v_gene: TRBV13
CDR3aa: CASSLGGGFPAKNIQYF

v_gene: TRBV19
CDR3aa: CASSPGQGTDTQYF

v_gene: TRBV14
CDR3aa: CASSQDGAGRETQYF

v_gene: TRBV19
CDR3aa: CASSIGLSRATEAFF